These 3 T cell receptor beta chains were sequenced from one sample in a study of shared clonotypes between healthy human individuals. TCRdb's table, derived via immunoSEQ multiplex PCR, lists solely in-frame clones and lacks some. This sample has more than 1.2 million clones; approximately 98.5% occur once, and the top ten carry approximately 0.38%. The sequencing sample was made of naive CD4+ T cells sorted from blood. Specified subset: CD45RA+ positively selected. The source of these receptors is a man younger than 40 in good health.

CDR3 in amino acids: CASRKNGLAGFTDTQYF. CDR3 nucleotides: TGTGCCAGCAGAAAGAATGGACTAGCGGGATTCACAGATACGCAGTATTTT. V and J are TRBV7-9 and TRBJ2-3; 12 bases align to TRBD2. The CDR3 is made up of 17 amino acids. Trimming took 6 bases from V and 2 from J; bases not matched to a gene: 9. CDR1 SEHNR and CDR2 FQNEAQ come from the germline V gene (reference sequence).

This clone came up once. This chain uses TRBV5-4 with TRBJ1-2; the D is unclear. The germline V gene encodes CDR1 SGHNT and CDR2 YYREEE (reference sequence). The germline V and J ends were trimmed by 1 base and 0 bases, with 7 bases remaining between them. CDR3 length equals 14 residues. CDR3 protein: CASSLFETNYGYTF. The CDR3 DNA sequence: TGTGCCAGCAGCTTGTTTGAAACTAACTATGGCTACACCTTC.

Points on this clone: The same CDR3 can be traced to other DNA sequences in this sample. The V call is TRBV7-9, the J call TRBJ2-3; D is undetermined. Between the trimmed V and J ends, which lost 3 bases and 3 bases, there was a span of 4 bases. Germline lookup yields CDR1 SEHNR and CDR2 FQNEAQ (reference sequence). The CDR3 totals 12 residues. The CDR3 sequence is CASSFGTDTQYF. The CDR3 DNA sequence: TGTGCCAGCAGCTTTGGAACAGATACGCAGTATTTT. The full variable domain, completed using reference TRBV7-9 and TRBJ2-3, is DTGVSQNPRHKITKRGQNVTFRCDPISEHNRLYWYRQTLGQGPEFLTYFQNEAQLEKSRLLSDRFSAERPKGSFSTLEIQRTEQGDSAMYLCASSFGTDTQYFGPGTRLTVL.